The 18 T cell receptor beta chains below come from one sample, sequenced in a study of cytomegalovirus exposure and HLA in healthy donors. The study ran its PCR with 60 Vbeta and 13 Jbeta primers. Here immunoSEQ multiplex PCR was the method, and the copy in TCRdb shows in-frame clones only, minus some. The repertoire holds about 180,000 clones, about 86% seen once, with 2% to 2.5% in the top ten. Sequencing was carried out using PBMCs. The source of these receptors is a woman aged 25 to 39 in good health and CMV-seronegative.

The CDR3 nucleotides are TGTGCCAGCAGTACGGCGGGAGGGACCTACGAGCAGTACTTC. Encoded protein: CASSTAGGTYEQYF. This chain links TRBV6-5 with TRBJ2-7, with 9 nucleotides matching TRBD2. V shed 5 bases, J shed 2 bases, and the junction held 4 bases outside the gene matches. The CDR3 extends over 14 amino acids. The V gene's germline CDR1 is MNHEY and CDR2 SVGAGI.

V gene TRBV28 combines with J gene TRBJ1-1, with D unresolved. Trimming cost V 5 bases and J 5 bases, with 21 bases left between them. This CDR3 region has 16 residues. In germline, CDR1 is MDHEN, CDR2 SYDVKM. The CDR3 loop reads CASSPFREEGWTEAFF. In DNA, the CDR3 is TGTGCCAGCAGTCCCTTTAGGGAGGAAGGTTGGACTGAAGCTTTCTTT.

The chain uses TRBV9 and TRBJ2-2, with 11 bases fitting TRBD1. The CDR3 loop spans 16 amino acids. Unmatched junction bases numbered 4, after V lost 3 bases and J lost 3 bases. Germline CDR1 reads SGDLS; CDR2 reads YYNGEE. The CDR3 DNA is TGTGCCAGCAGCGCCGGACAGGGGGCTGACACCGGGGAGCTGTTTTTT. Translated, it gives CASSAGQGADTGELFF.

This clone was found a few times. The chain joins TRBV7-6 to TRBJ2-7; 7 bases fit TRBD1. V shed 0 bases and J 5 bases; nucleotides not matched to a gene: 7. CDR3 length: 15 residues. The germline V gene encodes CDR1 SGHVS and CDR2 FNYEAQ. The CDR3 DNA reads TGTGCCAGCAGCTTAGCCCGGGACAGCACGAACGAGCAGTACTTC. It codes for CASSLARDSTNEQYF.

This clone showed up just once. The rearrangement joins TRBV29-1 to TRBJ2-2; 10 positions agree with TRBD1. The germline V gene encodes CDR1 SQVTM and CDR2 ANQGSEA. The J segment lost 5 bases and the V segment lost 7 bases, leaving 7 bases of the junction unmatched. CDR3 size: 14 residues. This CDR3 is CSAGTGALTGELFF. CDR3 DNA sequence: TGCAGCGCCGGGACAGGGGCGCTAACCGGGGAGCTGTTTTTT.

As regards this clone: A read error may produce the germline difference seen at one junction end. V usage is TRBV7-9 and J usage is TRBJ2-1, with 8 bases that match TRBD2. CDR1 and CDR2 (germline): SEHNR, FQNEAQ (reference sequence). The CDR3 has 16 residues. The CDR3 here is CSSSFMASGLYNEQFF. As DNA, the CDR3 is TGTTCCAGCAGCTTCATGGCTAGCGGGCTTTACAATGAGCAGTTCTTC.

The V and J genes are TRBV4-1 and TRBJ2-1; 8 bases match TRBD2. V shed 1 base and J 7 bases; nucleotides not matched to a gene: 6. CDR1 and CDR2 (germline): MGHRA, YSYEKL. This CDR3 comprises 15 residues. CDR3 region: CASSQGSASGNEQFF. CDR3 coding DNA: TGCGCCAGCAGCCAAGGCTCGGCTAGCGGGAATGAGCAGTTCTTC.

V is TRBV19 and J is TRBJ2-7; D might be TRBD2 (6 bases). Germline-derived CDR1 and CDR2 are LNHDA and SQIVND (reference sequence). This CDR3 has 14 amino acids. V was clipped by 4 bases and J by 6 bases, with 16 bases between them. The CDR3 spells CASSSGGEFAEQYF. DNA of the CDR3: TGTGCCAGTAGTAGCGGAGGGGAGTTTGCCGAGCAGTACTTC.

The CDR3 region is CASSLDLVGLPLGEQYF. CDR3 coding DNA: TGCGCCAGCAGCTTGGACCTCGTGGGGCTCCCCCTTGGCGAGCAGTACTTC. The J gene is TRBJ2-7, the V gene TRBV5-1; TRBD1 might be the D (5 bases). The CDR3 has 17 residues. V was pared by 0 bases and J by 6 bases, with 22 bases between. Germline CDR1 is SGHRS and CDR2 is YFSETQ. Filled out from reference TRBV5-1 and TRBJ2-7, the complete variable domain reads KAGVTQTPRYLIKTRGQQVTLSCSPISGHRSVSWYQQTPGQGLQFLFEYFSETQRNKGNFPGRFSGRQFSNSRSEMNVSTLELGDSALYLCASSLDLVGLPLGEQYFGPGTRLTVT.

The chain carries TRBV6-5 and TRBJ1-2; perhaps TRBD1 as D (6 bases). The CDR3 totals 13 residues. Germline values: CDR1 MNHEY, CDR2 SVGAGI. V lost 5 bases, J lost 8 bases, and 15 bases lay in between. DNA for the CDR3: TGTGCCAGCAGTAGACAGGATATTCGGGGCTACACCTTC. Its protein product is CASSRQDIRGYTF.

The count of this clone is one. The V call is TRBV9, the J call TRBJ2-2, with 7 bases fitting TRBD2. In germline, CDR1 is SGDLS, CDR2 YYNGEE. V gave up 4 bases and J gave up 7 bases; unmatched junction bases: 4. The CDR3 loop spans 13 amino acids. The CDR3 region has the DNA TGTGCCAGCAGCTCGAGCGGGATCGGGGAGCTGTTTTTT. It yields the protein CASSSSGIGELFF. The full variable domain, its missing parts supplied by reference TRBV9 and TRBJ2-2, is DSGVTQTPKHLITATGQRVTLRCSPRSGDLSVYWYQQSLDQGLQFLIQYYNGEERAKGNILERFSAQQFPDLHSELNLSSLELGDSALYFCASSSSGIGELFFGEGSRLTVL.

CDR3 sequence: CASSLVAGGGETQYF. DNA for the CDR3: TGCGCCAGCAGCTTGGTGGCGGGAGGAGGGGAGACCCAGTACTTC. The chain couples TRBV5-1 to TRBJ2-5, with 8 bases fitting TRBD2. Trimming at V came to 0 bases and at J to 5 bases, leaving 6 bases not matched to a gene. Germline-derived CDR1 and CDR2 are SGHRS and YFSETQ. This CDR3 is built from 15 residues. Complete variable domain (other parts from reference TRBV5-1 and TRBJ2-5): KAGVTQTPRYLIKTRGQQVTLSCSPISGHRSVSWYQQTPGQGLQFLFEYFSETQRNKGNFPGRFSGRQFSNSRSEMNVSTLELGDSALYLCASSLVAGGGETQYFGPGTRLLVL.

The chain joins TRBV10-3 to TRBJ2-1; 11 bases match TRBD2. CDR1 is ENHRY and CDR2 is SYGVKD in the germline V gene. The CDR3 extends over 17 amino acids. The V gene end was trimmed by 0 bases and the J gene end by 4 bases; junction bases not matched to a gene: 5. CDR3 protein: CAISESTSGGHYNEQFF. In DNA form, the CDR3 reads TGTGCCATCAGTGAGTCCACTAGCGGGGGCCATTACAATGAGCAGTTCTTC.

This chain links TRBV10-3 with TRBJ2-5, with D possibly TRBD2 on 6 matching bases. This CDR3 is 16 amino acids long. CDR1 is ENHRY and CDR2 is SYGVKD in the germline V gene. Deletions cut 1 base from V and 5 bases from J, with 17 bases between. In DNA, the CDR3 is TGTGCCATCAGTGAGTTGCGGATTTTTGGAGGGGAGACCCAGTACTTC. Amino acid sequence: CAISELRIFGGETQYF.

This clone was observed a single time. V and J are TRBV19 and TRBJ1-6; D uncertain. This CDR3 region has 17 residues. The germline V gene has CDR1 LNHDA and CDR2 SQIVND (reference sequence). V was pared by 0 bases and J by 3 bases, with 12 bases between. CDR3 nucleotide sequence: TGTGCCAGTAGTATAGATCATGTTGGAGACTATAATTCACCCCTCCACTTT. It specifies CASSIDHVGDYNSPLHF.

This chain links TRBV7-9 with TRBJ2-7, with D possibly being TRBD2 (6 bases). V was clipped by 3 bases and J by 5 bases, with 11 bases between them. Germline CDR1 reads SEHNR; CDR2 reads FQNEAQ (reference sequence). The CDR3 is 13 residues long. CDR3 in DNA: TGTGCCAGCAGCTTGCGACTAGGGGACGAGCAGTACTTC. Protein: CASSLRLGDEQYF.

About this clone itself: At one boundary the junction diverges from the germline segment, which might be a read error. The V and J genes are TRBV7-9 and TRBJ2-7; D uncertain. The V gene's germline CDR1 is SEHNR and CDR2 FQNEAQ (reference sequence). The CDR3 covers 13 residues. DNA of the CDR3: TGTTCCAGCAGCTCAGTGTTAACCTACGAGCAGTACTTC. As protein: CSSSSVLTYEQYF.

This chain links TRBV28 with TRBJ1-4, with a tentative D call TRBD1 (6 bases). The CDR3 is 17 residues long. The V and J ends lost 7 bases and 3 bases respectively, with 21 bases between them. The germline CDR1 and CDR2 sequences are MDHEN and SYDVKM. CDR3 residues: CASKGALGGTANEKLFF. In nucleotides, the CDR3 is TGTGCCAGCAAAGGGGCACTAGGGGGAACAGCTAATGAAAAACTGTTTTTT.